The clone carrying this T cell receptor beta chain has a handful of counts. The CDR3 loop spans 22 amino acids. Germline CDR1 LGHNA, CDR2 YNFKEQ. J was trimmed by 0 bases and V by 4 bases; bases with no gene match: 21. Assay used: immunoSEQ multiplex PCR; TCRdb lists only in-frame clones, some missing. The sample has around 260,000 clones, 85% to 90% seen once. This sample was taken from a study of blood T cell repertoires in COVID-19. This chain links TRBV4-2 with TRBJ2-3, with TRBD2 matching 11 bases. The sample taken for sequencing was peripheral blood. The origin of this receptor is a man aged 18-30 years with active or convalescent COVID-19. The CDR3 nucleotides are TGTGCCAGCAGCCCCGAGAGGGGCCTACTAGCGGGGGAGCTCTTTAGCACAGATACGCAGTATTTT. Encoded protein: CASSPERGLLAGELFSTDTQYF.